One sample yielded the 19 T cell receptor beta chains listed below, sequenced in a study of CD8 T cells in Susac syndrome. It was with random hexamers that roughly 0.45 to 1 ug RNA was reverse transcribed. TCRdb analysed the immunoSEQ multiplex PCR reads with MiXCR anew, one entry per CDR3 protein. The table has 300,000 or so distinct CDR3 sequences, 92% seen once. The sequencing input was CD4+ T cells from PBMCs. The receptors stem from a human donor with multiple sclerosis.

This chain uses TRBV5-1 with TRBJ2-7; no firm D call. V was shortened by 6 bases and J by 5 bases, with 18 bases between the two germline ends. CDR3 length equals 14 residues. CDR1 is SGHRS and CDR2 is YFSETQ in the germline V gene. DNA of the CDR3: TGCGCCAGCACCGGCGGATCTTCTACGGACGAGCAGTACTTC. Amino acids: CASTGGSSTDEQYF.

This sequence joins TRBV29-1 and TRBJ2-7; the match to TRBD2 covers 9 bases. V dropped 6 bases and J dropped 5; count of bases not matched to a gene: 8. The CDR3 is 13 amino acids. From germline, CDR1 is SQVTM and CDR2 ANQGSEA. CDR3 sequence: CSVTGSGSHEQYF. The CDR3 bases are TGCAGCGTCACGGGTAGCGGGAGCCACGAGCAGTACTTC.

This chain links TRBV18 with TRBJ2-7, with 11 bases fitting TRBD2. Germline CDR1 is KGHSH and CDR2 is LQKENI. J was trimmed by 3 bases and V by 3 bases; bases with no gene match: 1. This CDR3 contains 14 residues. CDR3 nucleotide sequence: TGTGCCAGCTCACCGCTAGCGGGGGGCTACGAGCAGTACTTC. This codes for CASSPLAGGYEQYF.

V gene TRBV20-1 combines with J gene TRBJ1-2; TRBD1 matches 9 bases. The CDR3 covers 13 residues. The V gene end was trimmed by 5 bases and the J gene end by 6 bases; junction bases not matched to a gene: 7. CDR1 DFQATT and CDR2 SNEGSKA come from the germline V gene (reference sequence). CDR3 nucleotide sequence: TGCAGTGCTGATGACAGGGGGAACGATGGCTACACCTTC. Translated: CSADDRGNDGYTF.

This chain connects TRBV7-2 to TRBJ2-7; 9 bases map to TRBD2. This CDR3 region has 14 residues. V dropped 5 bases and J dropped 2; count of bases not matched to a gene: 4. Germline V CDR1 and CDR2: SGHTA, FQGNSA. CDR3 amino acids: CASSDSGSAYEQYF. The CDR3, as DNA: TGTGCCAGCAGCGATAGCGGGAGTGCCTACGAGCAGTACTTC.

This clonotype was detected only a few times. The chain couples TRBV30 to TRBJ1-3; possible D gene TRBD1, 5 bases. V was clipped by 1 base and J by 6 bases, with 10 bases between them. The germline gives CDR1 GTSNPN, CDR2 SVGIG (reference sequence). There are 13 residues in the CDR3. In DNA form, the CDR3 reads TGTGCCTGGAGTGACAGGAACCCAAACACCATATATTTT. The encoded protein is CAWSDRNPNTIYF.

The gene calls are TRBV5-1 and TRBJ2-3; D gene unclear. Germline V CDR1 and CDR2: SGHRS, YFSETQ. CDR3 size: 14 residues. V shed 1 base and J shed 2 bases, with 8 bases lying between them. The CDR3 nucleotides read TGCGCCAGCAGCTTGAGCCAGAACACAGATACGCAGTATTTT. Amino acids: CASSLSQNTDTQYF.

The V gene is TRBV20-1, the J gene TRBJ1-4; D gene unclear. Germline CDR1 and CDR2: DFQATT and SNEGSKA (reference sequence). V lost 5 bases, J lost 3 bases, and 10 bases lay in between. The CDR3 is 13 amino acids. The DNA for the CDR3 is TGCAGTGCTGCGGACGGATCTAATGAAAAACTGTTTTTT. Its protein product is CSAADGSNEKLFF.

The J gene is TRBJ2-2, the V gene TRBV29-1, with 8 bases matching TRBD1. Germline CDR1 reads SQVTM; CDR2 reads ANQGSEA. J gave up 2 bases and V 6 bases, and 8 bases lay outside the gene matches. The CDR3 contains 15 residues. The CDR3 loop reads CSVGKQGVNTGELFF. CDR3 nucleotides: TGCAGCGTGGGTAAACAGGGGGTTAACACCGGGGAGCTGTTTTTT.

V is TRBV30 and J is TRBJ1-5; D unclear. The V end was cut by 2 bases, the J end by 0 bases, with 14 bases between. CDR1 and CDR2 from the germline V gene are GTSNPN and SVGIG (reference sequence). This CDR3 is 16 amino acids long. CDR3 loop: CAWSSWSGPSNQPQHF. The CDR3 DNA is TGTGCCTGGAGTTCGTGGTCAGGCCCTAGCAATCAGCCCCAGCATTTT.

The chain employs TRBV3-1 and TRBJ2-1, with D possibly TRBD1 on 5 matching bases. The V end lost 0 bases, the J end lost 5 bases, and 11 bases lay between the germline ends. This CDR3 comprises 15 residues. Per germline, CDR1 LGHDT and CDR2 YNNKEL (reference sequence). CDR3 sequence (DNA): TGTGCCAGCAGCCAAGATGGGGCAGAACACAATGAGCAGTTCTTC. Amino acids: CASSQDGAEHNEQFF.

This chain's CDR3 is CASSLAAGPPYEQYF. CDR3 bases: TGTGCCAGCAGCTTAGCAGCAGGGCCCCCCTACGAGCAGTACTTC. The chain recombines TRBV7-2 with TRBJ2-7; D perhaps matches TRBD1 (5 bases). The germline V gene has CDR1 SGHTA and CDR2 FQGNSA. Trimming took 0 bases from V and 2 from J, leaving 11 bases between them. The length of the CDR3 is 15 residues.

The chain couples TRBV6-6 to TRBJ2-2, with unresolved D. This CDR3 contains 15 residues. Germline V gene lookup returns CDR1 MNHNY and CDR2 SVGAGI (reference sequence). The V and J ends lost 4 bases and 0 bases respectively, with 9 bases between them. The CDR3 nucleotides are TGTGCCAGCAGTTTGCGGTTCGCGAACACCGGGGAGCTGTTTTTT. Translated, it gives CASSLRFANTGELFF.

This chain links TRBV20-1 with TRBJ1-2; a possible D gene is TRBD1 (5 bases). Germline-derived CDR1 and CDR2 are DFQATT and SNEGSKA (reference sequence). V lost 0 bases and J lost 3, with 14 bases in between. The CDR3 contains 15 residues. CDR3 in amino acids: CSARDGRDEDYGYTF. The CDR3, as DNA: TGCAGTGCTAGAGATGGCAGGGATGAGGACTATGGCTACACCTTC.

J is TRBJ2-5 and V is TRBV7-9, with D hard to call. V lost 7 bases and J 4 bases, leaving 16 bases between the germline ends. Germline lookup yields CDR1 SEHNR and CDR2 FQNEAQ (reference sequence). CDR3 length: 14 residues. The CDR3 DNA is TGTGCCAGCACCAAGGGCGGCGCCTTAGAGACCCAGTACTTC. It yields the protein CASTKGGALETQYF. Supplemented by reference TRBV7-9 and TRBJ2-5, the full variable domain reads DTGVSQNPRHKITKRGQNVTFRCDPISEHNRLYWYRQTLGQGPEFLTYFQNEAQLEKSRLLSDRFSAERPKGSFSTLEIQRTEQGDSAMYLCASTKGGALETQYFGPGTRLLVL.

The CDR3 spells CASSISIGEQFF. The CDR3 DNA sequence: TGTGCCAGCAGCATTAGCATCGGTGAGCAGTTCTTC. The genes are TRBV7-8 and TRBJ2-1; D gene unclear. The V end was cut by 5 bases, the J end by 9 bases, with 11 bases between. The CDR3 consists of 12 residues. CDR1 and CDR2 from the germline V gene are SGHVS and FQNEAQ.

The chain couples TRBV20-1 to TRBJ2-2; D assignment may be TRBD1 or TRBD2 (5 bases each). The CDR3 is made up of 17 amino acids. Germline assignment: CDR1 DFQATT and CDR2 SNEGSKA (reference sequence). V lost 5 bases, J lost 2 bases, and 21 bases lay in between. The chain's CDR3 is CSAAKTPAGTNTGELFF. The DNA of the CDR3 is TGCAGTGCTGCAAAGACGCCAGCCGGGACCAACACCGGGGAGCTGTTTTTT.

This clonotype has just one count. This chain uses TRBV28 with TRBJ1-4, with D perhaps matching TRBD1 (5 bases). This CDR3 is 15 amino acids long. The germline V gene has CDR1 MDHEN and CDR2 SYDVKM. V lost 4 bases and J 10 bases, leaving 19 bases between the germline ends. The CDR3 DNA is TGTGCCAGCAGTTCGGCATCAGGGTCCCTGGCAAAACTGTTTTTT. Protein: CASSSASGSLAKLFF.

This clonotype is a singleton in its sample. The rearrangement joins TRBV20-1 to TRBJ1-4; possibly TRBD1 for D (5 bases). Trimming cost V 6 bases and J 7 bases, with 15 bases left between them. Germline V gene sequence: CDR1 DFQATT, CDR2 SNEGSKA (reference sequence). CDR3 size: 13 residues. The CDR3 region is CSATQGVAEKLFF. The CDR3 bases are TGCAGTGCAACTCAGGGAGTGGCTGAAAAACTGTTTTTT.